The next 18 T cell receptor beta chains were all read from a single sample in a study of T cells after yellow fever vaccination. MiXCR, run by TCRdb on the 5' RACE reads, gives a single entry per CDR3 protein. This table has hundreds of thousands of distinct CDR3 sequences, approximately 13% appearing once. The material was PBMCs, obtained on the day of the yellow fever booster vaccination. Receptors were obtained from a man aged 25 to 40 who received the YFV17D yellow fever vaccine.

This clonotype has more than one count but fewer than ten. The chain combines TRBV6-2 or TRBV6-3 with TRBJ2-5; the D gene could be TRBD1 or TRBD2 (5 bases each). The CDR3 contains 18 residues. CDR1 and CDR2 (germline): MNHEY, SVGEGT. The germline V and J ends were trimmed by 0 bases and 0 bases, with 17 bases remaining between them. CDR3 in DNA: TGTGCCAGCAGTTACTCGATTCGAGGGGCTACGTACCAAGAGACCCAGTACTTC. Translation: CASSYSIRGATYQETQYF.

This clonotype was detected only a few times. The chain uses TRBV24-1 and TRBJ2-2, with D perhaps matching TRBD1 (5 bases). Germline V gene data show CDR1 as KGHDR and CDR2 as SFDVKD. The germline V and J ends were trimmed by 5 bases and 2 bases, with 14 bases remaining between them. This CDR3 spans 16 amino acids. This CDR3 is CATSGGTPLNTGELFF. CDR3 in DNA: TGTGCCACCAGTGGGGGCACCCCCTTAAACACCGGGGAGCTGTTTTTT.

This clonotype showed up just a few times. V usage is TRBV6-2 or TRBV6-3 and J usage is TRBJ1-1, with a weak D call TRBD1 (6 bases). Looked up from germline, CDR1 is MNHEY and CDR2 is SVGEGT. This CDR3 has 15 amino acids. Trimming left V 7 bases short and J 0 bases short, with 15 bases between. DNA for the CDR3: TGTGCCAGCACTATTCCCGGGGACATGAACACTGAAGCTTTCTTT. Amino acid sequence: CASTIPGDMNTEAFF.

This chain joins TRBV29-1 and TRBJ1-1; 10 bases match TRBD1. The trim removed 4 bases at V and 4 bases at J, leaving 3 bases unmatched. CDR1 is SQVTM and CDR2 is ANQGSEA in the germline V gene. The CDR3 spans 13 residues. CDR3 amino acids: CSVVRTGGTEAFF. Written as DNA, the CDR3 is TGCAGCGTTGTCAGGACAGGGGGCACTGAAGCTTTCTTT.

As to this clonotype: This may come from a read error, since a much larger clone is one base off. The rearrangement links TRBV7-6 to TRBJ2-1; D unresolved. The CDR3 is 13 residues long. Trimming removed 1 base at V and 4 bases at J, with 5 bases between. CDR1 and CDR2 (germline): SGHVS, FNYEAQ. The CDR3 bases are TGTGCCAGCAGCTTAGAACATTACAATGAGCAGTTCTTC. It translates to CASSLEHYNEQFF.

The rearrangement joins TRBV10-3 to TRBJ1-5, with TRBD1 as a possible D gene (5 bases). The ends were cut back, 8 bases at V and 3 bases at J, with 11 bases in the middle. The CDR3 has 13 amino acids. The germline V gene has CDR1 ENHRY and CDR2 SYGVKD. The CDR3 nucleotides are TGTGCCATCGGCCCAGGGAACAATCAGCCCCAGCATTTT. It yields the protein CAIGPGNNQPQHF.

This clonotype has a count of ten or more. The gene calls are TRBV20-1 and TRBJ2-1, with TRBD2 identical over 12 bases. This CDR3 is 14 amino acids long. With 5 bases clipped from V and 8 bases from J, the junction kept 7 bases outside the gene matches. Germline lookup yields CDR1 DFQATT and CDR2 SNEGSKA (reference sequence). The DNA of the CDR3 is TGCAGTGCTTCCACTAGCGGGAGGTTGGATGAGCAGTTCTTC. Protein sequence: CSASTSGRLDEQFF.

The chain recombines TRBV4-3 with TRBJ2-1; 8 nucleotides match TRBD2. V shed 5 bases and J 3 bases; nucleotides not matched to a gene: 9. There are 16 residues in the CDR3. In germline, CDR1 is LGHNA, CDR2 YSLEER. CDR3 region: CASSTADGTSYNEQFF. The CDR3 DNA follows: TGCGCCAGCAGCACCGCGGATGGGACTAGCTACAATGAGCAGTTCTTC.

This clonotype has only a few counts. CDR3 protein: CASSLANTGDQPQHF. DNA for the CDR3: TGTGCCAGCAGCTTAGCTAATACTGGCGATCAGCCCCAGCATTTT. The chain employs TRBV7-2 and TRBJ1-5; no reliable D call. CDR1 SGHTA and CDR2 FQGNSA come from the germline V gene. The V and J ends lost 0 bases and 5 bases respectively, with 11 bases between them. This CDR3 has 15 amino acids.

This clonotype has more than one count but fewer than ten. The chain has TRBV6-2 or TRBV6-3 and TRBJ2-1; D perhaps matches TRBD2 (5 bases). V shed 8 bases and J shed 1 base, with 12 bases lying between them. Germline loops: CDR1 MNHEY, CDR2 SVGEGT. CDR3 length: 14 amino acids. CDR3 sequence: CASGVSGSYNEQFF. The CDR3 DNA sequence: TGTGCCAGCGGTGTGAGCGGTTCCTACAATGAGCAGTTCTTC.

This chain joins TRBV20-1 and TRBJ2-7; a possible D gene is TRBD2 (7 bases). Trimming shortened V by 6 bases and J by 0 bases, and 18 bases separated the two germline ends. The CDR3 is 15 residues long. Germline V gene sequence: CDR1 DFQATT, CDR2 SNEGSKA (reference sequence). CDR3 nucleotide sequence: TGCAGTGCCCGACAGGAGGGACTACACTCCTACGAGCAGTACTTC. This translates into CSARQEGLHSYEQYF.

In this sample, this clonotype turned up many times. The chain combines TRBV5-6 with TRBJ1-2, with D possibly TRBD1 on 5 matching bases. Per germline, CDR1 SGHDT and CDR2 YYEEEE. This CDR3 has 13 residues. Trimming cost V 5 bases and J 7 bases, with 15 bases left between them. The CDR3 DNA is TGTGCCAGCAGTGGGGCTCAGGTTTTTGGCTACACCTTC. It translates to CASSGAQVFGYTF.

This clonotype was seen repeatedly, ten times or more. The chain combines TRBV7-2 with TRBJ2-3; D unclear. Germline V gene lookup returns CDR1 SGHTA and CDR2 FQGNSA. The V gene lost 2 bases and the J gene lost 5 bases, with 8 bases spanning the gap. This CDR3 comprises 13 residues. The CDR3 nucleotides are TGTGCCAGCAGCTTATTTAACAGAGATACGCAGTATTTT. The encoded protein is CASSLFNRDTQYF.

This sequence joins TRBV5-5 and TRBJ2-1; 9 bases are shared with TRBD1. Trimming took 1 base from V and 8 from J; bases not matched to a gene: 10. This CDR3 spans 16 amino acids. The germline V gene has CDR1 SGHKS and CDR2 YYEKEE (reference sequence). CDR3 loop: CASSLLARDRAHEQFF. The CDR3, as DNA: TGTGCCAGCAGCTTGTTGGCAAGGGACAGGGCCCATGAGCAGTTCTTC.

This chain's CDR3 is CASSPRSGNEQFF. The CDR3 DNA is TGCGCCAGCAGCCCCCGTAGTGGCAATGAGCAGTTCTTC. The chain couples TRBV4-1 to TRBJ2-1; unclear D gene. Germline CDR1 and CDR2: MGHRA and YSYEKL. V was clipped by 4 bases and J by 6 bases, with 10 bases between them. CDR3 length: 13 amino acids.

The rearrangement uses TRBV9 and TRBJ1-6; TRBD1 is a possible D gene (5 bases). The CDR3 length is 12 residues. Per the germline V gene, CDR1 is SGDLS and CDR2 is YYNGEE. With 4 bases removed from V and 8 bases from J, the gap between germline ends came to 7 bases. The CDR3 reads CASSQQDSPLHF. The CDR3 nucleotides are TGTGCCAGCAGCCAACAGGATTCACCCCTCCACTTT.

This clonotype was recorded many times. The chain links TRBV20-1 to TRBJ2-2; D ambiguous. V was shortened by 0 bases and J by 6 bases, with 11 bases between the two germline ends. CDR3 length: 14 amino acids. The germline V gene has CDR1 DFQATT and CDR2 SNEGSKA (reference sequence). CDR3 DNA: TGCAGTGCTAGAGACACACTTAGCCCCGGGGAGCTGTTTTTT. Amino acid sequence: CSARDTLSPGELFF.

The CDR3 loop reads CASSVSGSWQNTGELFF. The CDR3 bases are TGTGCCAGCAGCGTGAGCGGGAGCTGGCAGAACACCGGGGAGCTGTTTTTT. The chain employs TRBV9 and TRBJ2-2; 8 positions match TRBD2. This CDR3 has 17 amino acids. The V gene's germline CDR1 is SGDLS and CDR2 YYNGEE. The V and J ends lost 2 bases and 1 base, in that order; junction bases with no gene match: 7.